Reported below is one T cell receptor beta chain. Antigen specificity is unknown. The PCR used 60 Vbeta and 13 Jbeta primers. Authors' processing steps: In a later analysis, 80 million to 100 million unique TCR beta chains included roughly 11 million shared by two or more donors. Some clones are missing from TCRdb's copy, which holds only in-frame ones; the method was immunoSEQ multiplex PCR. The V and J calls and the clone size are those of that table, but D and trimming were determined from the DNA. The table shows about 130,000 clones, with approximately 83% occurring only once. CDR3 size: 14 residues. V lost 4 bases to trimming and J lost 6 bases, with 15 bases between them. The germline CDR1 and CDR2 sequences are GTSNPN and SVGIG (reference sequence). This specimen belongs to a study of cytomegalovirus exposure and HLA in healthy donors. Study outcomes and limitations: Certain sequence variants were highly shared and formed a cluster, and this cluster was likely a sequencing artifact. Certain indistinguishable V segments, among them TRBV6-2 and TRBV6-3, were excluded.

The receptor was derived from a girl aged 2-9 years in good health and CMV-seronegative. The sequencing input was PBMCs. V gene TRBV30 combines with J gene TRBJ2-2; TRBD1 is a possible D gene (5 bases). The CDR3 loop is CAWKEGAQAGELFF. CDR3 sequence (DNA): TGTGCCTGGAAAGAAGGGGCTCAAGCCGGGGAGCTGTTTTTT.